This note documents a single T cell receptor (beta chain) sequence. RNA amounts of roughly 0.45 to 1 ug underwent reverse transcription with random hexamers. Using its own MiXCR run on the immunoSEQ multiplex PCR reads, TCRdb lists one record per CDR3 protein. Altogether about 120,000 distinct CDR3 sequences are present, about 95% being singletons, with the ten largest covering about 0.089%. This entry is derived from a study of CD8 T cells in Susac syndrome. The CDR3 sequence is 16 residues long. Unmatched junction bases numbered 12, after V lost 3 bases and J lost 9 bases. Germline V gene data show CDR1 as LGHDT and CDR2 as YNNKEL (reference sequence).

Input material: CD4+ T cells from PBMCs. This chain connects TRBV3-1 to TRBJ2-1; 9 positions agree with TRBD1. This sequence originates from a human donor in good health. CDR3 DNA sequence: TGTGCCAGCAGCCATAACCCGGGACAGGGATTTGGTGAGCAGTTCTTC. This encodes CASSHNPGQGFGEQFF.